These 18 T cell receptor beta chains came from one sample sequenced in a study of human T cells and chemical hapten exposure. This sample's time point: healthy volunteer bleed at 6 weeks. Unfractionated whole blood was the source from which total RNA was extracted. TCRdb redid the calling of the RACE reads with MiXCR, one entry per CDR3 protein. The sample gives some 40,000 distinct CDR3 sequences, around 3.4% of which show up once; 5.6% is in the top ten. Source material: whole blood. Source of these receptors: a human donor in good health. Some clones in this sample may be carry-over from other donors' samples.

This clonotype has just a few counts. This sequence joins TRBV6-2 or TRBV6-3 and TRBJ2-1; D gene ambiguous. The CDR3 has 15 residues. V dropped 2 bases and J dropped 6 bases, with 14 bases sitting between them. The V gene's germline CDR1 is MNHEY and CDR2 SVGEGT. For the CDR3, the DNA is TGTGCCAGCAGTTACAGGCAACCGTCGAGCAATGAGCAGTTCTTC. Translation gives CASSYRQPSSNEQFF.

This clonotype was observed many times. The chain has TRBV20-1 and TRBJ1-5; D is possibly TRBD1 (6 bases). The CDR3 has 14 amino acids. Trimming removed 3 bases at V and 6 bases at J, with 15 bases between. Germline V gives CDR1 DFQATT, CDR2 SNEGSKA (reference sequence). The CDR3 sequence: CSARVTGSGQPQHF. In DNA form, the CDR3 reads TGCAGTGCTAGGGTAACAGGGAGCGGTCAGCCCCAGCATTTT.

This clonotype was picked up many times. The V call is TRBV20-1, the J call TRBJ2-7, with 7 bases fitting TRBD2. The ends lost 3 bases at V and 0 bases at J; junction bases unmatched: 8. The germline CDR1 and CDR2 sequences are DFQATT and SNEGSKA (reference sequence). This CDR3 region has 15 residues. This CDR3 reads CSARAVSGPSYEQYF. In nucleotides, the CDR3 is TGCAGTGCTAGGGCTGTTAGCGGGCCCTCCTACGAGCAGTACTTC.

This clonotype has a handful of counts. This sequence joins TRBV10-2 and TRBJ2-7; D is ambiguous. Germline CDR1 reads WSHSY; CDR2 reads SAAADI. With 6 bases removed from V and 1 base from J, the gap between germline ends came to 7 bases. The CDR3 sequence is 12 residues long. CDR3: CASSVQSYEQYF. DNA for the CDR3: TGCGCCAGCAGCGTTCAATCCTACGAGCAGTACTTC.

This clonotype showed up many times. The chain carries TRBV7-9 and TRBJ2-3, with D possibly being TRBD1 or TRBD2 (5 bases each). The germline V and J ends were trimmed by 4 bases and 0 bases, with 11 bases remaining between them. This CDR3 comprises 15 residues. Germline CDR1 and CDR2: SEHNR and FQNEAQ (reference sequence). The CDR3 nucleotides read TGTGCCAGCAGCTCCAATCGGGACAGCACAGATACGCAGTATTTT. Its translation is CASSSNRDSTDTQYF.

This clonotype was detected many times. The V call is TRBV12-3 or TRBV12-4, the J call TRBJ1-2; D call uncertain. V was trimmed by 8 bases and J by 4 bases, leaving 11 bases between them. This CDR3 contains 12 residues. The CDR3 protein is CASAAEIYGYTF. The CDR3 nucleotides read TGTGCCAGCGCTGCGGAGATCTATGGCTACACCTTC.

In regard to this clonotype: Since a much larger clone is just one base distant, this may be a read error. The rearrangement links TRBV29-1 to TRBJ1-1; D is uncertain. This CDR3 contains 12 residues. Deletions cut 7 bases from V and 4 bases from J, with 13 bases between. Per the germline V gene, CDR1 is SQVTM and CDR2 is ANQGSEA. The CDR3 DNA reads as TGCAGCGCGGACCCCAGGTCCACTGAAGCTTTCTTT. Translating gives CSADPRSTEAFF.

This clonotype was counted ten times or more. The chain joins TRBV6-6 to TRBJ2-1; D unclear. The CDR3 is 13 residues long. Trimming removed 3 bases at V and 5 bases at J, with 8 bases between. Germline V gives CDR1 MNHNY, CDR2 SVGAGI (reference sequence). In nucleotides, the CDR3 is TGTGCCAGCAGTTATCCCCCAGACAATGAGCAGTTCTTC. It encodes CASSYPPDNEQFF.

There are a few counts of this clonotype. The chain recombines TRBV7-3 with TRBJ2-3; D is ambiguous. V lost 2 bases, J lost 3 bases, and 9 bases lay in between. CDR1 SGHTA and CDR2 FQGTGA come from the germline V gene. This CDR3 has 14 residues. The CDR3 DNA follows: TGTGCCAGCAGCTTACTTCCCCAGACAGATACGCAGTATTTT. Amino acid sequence: CASSLLPQTDTQYF.

At least ten counts were recorded for this clonotype. The J gene is TRBJ2-3, the V gene TRBV7-2; the D is unclear. V gave up 2 bases and J gave up 6 bases, with 6 bases separating them. The CDR3 has 12 amino acids. Germline assignment: CDR1 SGHTA and CDR2 FQGNSA. CDR3 protein: CASSLFSDTQYF. CDR3 DNA: TGTGCCAGCAGCTTATTCTCGGATACGCAGTATTTT.

This clonotype was recorded at least ten times. The chain employs TRBV3-1 and TRBJ2-5, with D maybe TRBD1 (5 bases). V was trimmed by 0 bases and J by 5 bases, leaving 7 bases between them. Germline V gene sequence: CDR1 LGHDT, CDR2 YNNKEL (reference sequence). This CDR3 has 13 amino acids. The CDR3: CASSQDPGETQYF. CDR3 sequence (DNA): TGTGCCAGCAGCCAAGATCCAGGGGAGACCCAGTACTTC.

This clonotype was detected ten times or more. The chain recombines TRBV6-1 with TRBJ2-1; D tentatively reads TRBD1 or TRBD2 (6 bases each). V lost 11 bases and J 5 bases, leaving 16 bases between the germline ends. Germline V gene data show CDR1 as MNHNS and CDR2 as SASEGT. The CDR3 spans 13 residues. The CDR3 sequence is CAGKRRGDNEQFF. The CDR3 DNA is TGTGCCGGCAAGAGGAGGGGGGACAATGAGCAGTTCTTC.

This clonotype was observed many times. V is TRBV28 and J is TRBJ1-4; D gene unclear. The CDR3 extends over 12 amino acids. Germline V gene lookup returns CDR1 MDHEN and CDR2 SYDVKM. V lost 7 bases, J lost 7 bases, and 10 bases lay in between. CDR3 sequence (DNA): TGTGCCAGCAACGAAATCCCTGAAAAACTGTTTTTT. Translating it yields CASNEIPEKLFF. Full variable domain (missing parts from reference TRBV28 and TRBJ1-4): DVKVTQSSRYLVKRTGEKVFLECVQDMDHENMFWYRQDPGLGLRLIYFSYDVKMKEKGDIPEGYSVSREKKERFSLILESASTNQTSMYLCASNEIPEKLFFGSGTQLSVL.

The rearrangement joins TRBV28 to TRBJ1-1; tentatively, D is TRBD1 (5 bases). Deletions cut 10 bases from V and 1 base from J, with 13 bases between. The CDR3 has 13 residues. Germline loops: CDR1 MDHEN, CDR2 SYDVKM. The DNA of the CDR3 is TGTGCCACCCGGGACCCTGGGAACACTGAAGCTTTCTTT. Its translation: CATRDPGNTEAFF.

This clonotype has only a few counts. The V gene is TRBV7-3, the J gene TRBJ1-1, with 7 bases lining up with TRBD1. Germline CDR1 reads SGHTA; CDR2 reads FQGTGA. V lost 5 bases and J lost 0; bases outside the gene matches: 12. This CDR3 spans 17 amino acids. For the CDR3, the DNA is TGTGCCAGCAGCCTGACCGGGACAGCGGTGATGAACACTGAAGCTTTCTTT. Translating it yields CASSLTGTAVMNTEAFF. Complete variable domain (other parts from reference TRBV7-3 and TRBJ1-1): GAGVSQTPSNKVTEKGKYVELRCDPISGHTALYWYRQSLGQGPEFLIYFQGTGAADDSGLPNDRFFAVRPEGSVSTLKIQRTERGDSAVYLCASSLTGTAVMNTEAFFGQGTRLTVV.

This clonotype was detected many times. The V and J genes are TRBV20-1 and TRBJ1-2; D not resolved. Germline assignment: CDR1 DFQATT and CDR2 SNEGSKA (reference sequence). V shed 0 bases and J shed 4 bases, with 9 bases lying between them. The CDR3 consists of 13 residues. CDR3 in amino acids: CSARERAPYGYTF. The CDR3, as DNA: TGCAGTGCTAGAGAACGGGCCCCCTATGGCTACACCTTC.

This clonotype rates as medium-sized. CDR3 amino acids: CASSLAGLGLGQETQYF. The CDR3 nucleotides read TGCGCCAGCAGCTTGGCTGGCTTAGGGTTAGGTCAAGAGACCCAGTACTTC. The V and J genes are TRBV5-1 and TRBJ2-5, with D uncertain. Germline CDR1 SGHRS, CDR2 YFSETQ. V lost 0 bases and J 2 bases, leaving 17 bases between the germline ends. This CDR3 spans 17 amino acids.

The rearrangement joins TRBV5-6 to TRBJ2-3, with TRBD2 identical over 9 bases. The ends lost 0 bases at V and 5 bases at J; junction bases unmatched: 4. In germline, CDR1 is SGHDT, CDR2 YYEEEE. The CDR3 runs 15 residues. The CDR3 sequence: CASSLDGGGGDTQYF. CDR3 in DNA: TGTGCCAGCAGCTTGGACGGCGGGGGGGGAGATACGCAGTATTTT.